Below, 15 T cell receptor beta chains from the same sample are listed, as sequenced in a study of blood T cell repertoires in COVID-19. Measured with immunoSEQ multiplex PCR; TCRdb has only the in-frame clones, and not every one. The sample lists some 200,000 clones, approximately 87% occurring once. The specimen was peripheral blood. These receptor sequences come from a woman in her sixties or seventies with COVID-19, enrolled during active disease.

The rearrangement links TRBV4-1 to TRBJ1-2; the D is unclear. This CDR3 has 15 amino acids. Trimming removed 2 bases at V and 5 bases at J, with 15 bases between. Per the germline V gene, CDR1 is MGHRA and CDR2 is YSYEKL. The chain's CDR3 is CASSQLNRGEYGYTF. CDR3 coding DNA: TGCGCCAGCAGCCAACTAAACCGGGGAGAATATGGCTACACCTTC.

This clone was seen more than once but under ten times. CDR3 nucleotides: TGCGCCAGCAGCCAAGTAGGGACAGGGGAATACAATCAGCCCCAGCATTTT. It yields the protein CASSQVGTGEYNQPQHF. The chain uses TRBV4-1 and TRBJ1-5, with 10 positions matching TRBD1. There are 17 residues in the CDR3. The trim removed 1 base at V and 3 bases at J, leaving 6 bases unmatched. From germline, CDR1 is MGHRA and CDR2 YSYEKL.

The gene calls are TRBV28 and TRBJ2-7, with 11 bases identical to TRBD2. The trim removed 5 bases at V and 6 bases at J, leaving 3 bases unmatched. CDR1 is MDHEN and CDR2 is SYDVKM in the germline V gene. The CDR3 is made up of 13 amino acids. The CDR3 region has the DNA TGTGCCAGCAGTCCGGGACTAGCGGTCGAGCAGTACTTC. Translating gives CASSPGLAVEQYF.

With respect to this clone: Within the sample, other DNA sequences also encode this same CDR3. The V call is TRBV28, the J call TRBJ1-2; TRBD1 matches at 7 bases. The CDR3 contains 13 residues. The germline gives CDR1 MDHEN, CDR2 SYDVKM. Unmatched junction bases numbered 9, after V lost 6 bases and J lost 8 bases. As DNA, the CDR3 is TGTGCCAGCAGATCCACAGGGGATCGGGGCTACACCTTC. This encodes CASRSTGDRGYTF.

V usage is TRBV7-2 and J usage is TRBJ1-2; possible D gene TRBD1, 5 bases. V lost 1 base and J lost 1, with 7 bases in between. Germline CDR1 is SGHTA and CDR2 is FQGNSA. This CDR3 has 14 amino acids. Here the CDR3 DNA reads TGTGCCAGCAGCTTAGGGGGGGATAACTATGGCTACACCTTC. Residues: CASSLGGDNYGYTF. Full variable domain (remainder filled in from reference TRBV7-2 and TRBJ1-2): GAGVSQSPSNKVTEKGKDVELRCDPISGHTALYWYRQSLGQGLEFLIYFQGNSAPDKSGLPSDRFSAERTGGSVSTLTIQRTQQEDSAVYLCASSLGGDNYGYTFGSGTRLTVV.

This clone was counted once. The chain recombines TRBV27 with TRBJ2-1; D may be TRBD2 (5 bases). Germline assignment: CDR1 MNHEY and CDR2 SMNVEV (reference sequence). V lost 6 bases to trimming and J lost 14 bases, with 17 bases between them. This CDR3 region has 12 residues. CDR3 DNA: TGTGCCAGCAGCCCCTCGCGGGCTCGGAAGTTCTTC. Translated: CASSPSRARKFF.

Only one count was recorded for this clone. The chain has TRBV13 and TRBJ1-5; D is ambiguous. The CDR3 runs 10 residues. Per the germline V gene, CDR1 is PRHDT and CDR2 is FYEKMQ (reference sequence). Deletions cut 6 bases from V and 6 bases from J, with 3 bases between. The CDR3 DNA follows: TGTGCCAGCAGGAGTCAGCCCCAGCATTTT. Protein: CASRSQPQHF. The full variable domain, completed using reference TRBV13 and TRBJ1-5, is AAGVIQSPRHLIKEKRETATLKCYPIPRHDTVYWYQQGPGQDPQFLISFYEKMQSDKGSIPDRFSAQQFSDYHSELNMSSLELGDSALYFCASRSQPQHFGDGTRLSIL.

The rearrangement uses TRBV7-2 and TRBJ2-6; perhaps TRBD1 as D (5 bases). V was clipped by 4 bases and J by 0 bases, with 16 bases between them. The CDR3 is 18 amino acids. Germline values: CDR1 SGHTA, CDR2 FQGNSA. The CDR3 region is CASSSPPRGSSGANVLTF. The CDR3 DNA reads TGTGCCAGCAGCTCCCCGCCAAGGGGAAGCTCTGGGGCCAACGTCCTGACTTTC.

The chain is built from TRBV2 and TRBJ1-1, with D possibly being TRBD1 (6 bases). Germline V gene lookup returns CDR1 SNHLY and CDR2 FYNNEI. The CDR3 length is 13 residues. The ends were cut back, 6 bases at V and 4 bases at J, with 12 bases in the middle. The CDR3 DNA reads TGTGCCAGCAGCCGGGACATTACCACTGAAGCTTTCTTT. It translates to CASSRDITTEAFF.

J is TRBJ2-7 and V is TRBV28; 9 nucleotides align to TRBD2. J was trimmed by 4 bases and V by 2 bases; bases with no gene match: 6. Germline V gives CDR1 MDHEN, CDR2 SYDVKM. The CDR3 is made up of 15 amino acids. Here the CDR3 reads CASSLAGGPGYEQYF. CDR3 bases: TGTGCCAGCAGTTTAGCGGGAGGGCCCGGGTACGAGCAGTACTTC.

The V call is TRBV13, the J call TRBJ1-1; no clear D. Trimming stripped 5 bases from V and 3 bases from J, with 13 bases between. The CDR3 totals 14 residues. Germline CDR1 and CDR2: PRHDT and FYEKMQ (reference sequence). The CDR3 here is CASSSYTRDTEAFF. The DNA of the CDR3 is TGTGCCAGCAGCAGTTACACGAGGGACACTGAAGCTTTCTTT.

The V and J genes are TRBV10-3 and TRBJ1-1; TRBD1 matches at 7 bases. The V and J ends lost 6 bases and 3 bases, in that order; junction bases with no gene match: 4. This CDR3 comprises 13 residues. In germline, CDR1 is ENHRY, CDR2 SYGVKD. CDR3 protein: CAISNDRDTEAFF. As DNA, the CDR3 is TGTGCCATCAGCAATGACAGGGACACTGAAGCTTTCTTT.

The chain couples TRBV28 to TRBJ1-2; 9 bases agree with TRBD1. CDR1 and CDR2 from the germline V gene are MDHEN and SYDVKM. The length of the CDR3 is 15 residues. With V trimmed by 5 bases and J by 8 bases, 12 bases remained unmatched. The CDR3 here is CASSLTGGRGQGYTF. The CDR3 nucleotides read TGTGCCAGCAGTCTCACAGGGGGCCGGGGTCAGGGCTACACCTTC.

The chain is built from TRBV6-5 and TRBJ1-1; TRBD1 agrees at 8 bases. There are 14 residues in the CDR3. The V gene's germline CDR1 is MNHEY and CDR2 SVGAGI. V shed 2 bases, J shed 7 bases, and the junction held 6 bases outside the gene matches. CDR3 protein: CASSYDRGRSEAFF. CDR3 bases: TGTGCCAGCAGTTACGACAGGGGCCGCAGTGAAGCTTTCTTT.

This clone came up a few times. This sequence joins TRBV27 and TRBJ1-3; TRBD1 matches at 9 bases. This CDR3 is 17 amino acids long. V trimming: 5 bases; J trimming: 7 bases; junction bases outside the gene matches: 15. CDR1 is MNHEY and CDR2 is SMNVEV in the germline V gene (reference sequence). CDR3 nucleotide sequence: TGTGCCAGCAGTCCCCTGCAAATACAAGGACAGGGGAACACCATATATTTT. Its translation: CASSPLQIQGQGNTIYF.